Listed below are T cell receptor beta chains from one sample, sequenced in a study of Graves' ophthalmopathy and Graves' hyperthyroidism. MiXCR, run by TCRdb on the multiplex PCR reads, gives a single entry per CDR3 protein. The table has 650,000 to 900,000 distinct CDR3 sequences, around 40% seen once. Sequencing input: peripheral blood. The receptors stem from an adult man with Graves' ophthalmopathy. CDR3s include the opening cysteine and the closing phenylalanine or tryptophan. The D gene is left open where the match is weak. Rows may omit the clone size; those that give it use once, few, many or a size class.

D	V	size	J	CDR3	DNA
NA	TRBV20-1	few	TRBJ2-7	CSARGSSILDGEQYF	TGCAGTGCTAGAGGGTCGTCGATTCTAGATGGCGAGCAGTACTTC
NA	TRBV10-3	NA	TRBJ1-5	CAISEALGRPHF	TGTGCCATCAGTGAAGCGCTGGGGCGACCGCATTTT
TRBD1	TRBV7-2	NA	TRBJ1-4	CASSSGTGGMGEKLFF	TGTGCCAGCAGCTCCGGGACAGGGGGCATGGGTGAAAAACTGTTTTTT
NA	TRBV2	NA	TRBJ1-5	CASSQEPGVVQPQHF	TGTGCCAGCAGCCAGGAACCAGGGGTGGTTCAGCCCCAGCATTTT
NA	TRBV10-3	NA	TRBJ2-2	CASSLAYGNTGELFF	TGTGCCAGCAGTTTAGCGTACGGGAACACCGGGGAGCTGTTTTTT
NA	TRBV10-3	many	TRBJ1-1	CATTWGTLMNTEAFF	TGTGCCACGACTTGGGGGACCCTAATGAACACTGAAGCTTTCTTT
NA	TRBV5-5	NA	TRBJ2-7	CASSFSTGRTYEQYF	TGTGCCAGCAGCTTTTCCACAGGGCGAACCTACGAGCAGTACTTC
NA	TRBV2	many	TRBJ2-2	CARGPTMTGELFF	TGTGCCAGGGGCCCGACGATGACCGGGGAGCTGTTTTTT
TRBD1	TRBV7-9	NA	TRBJ1-3	CASSQPGQGATGNTIYF	TGCGCCAGCAGCCAGCCGGGACAGGGGGCGACTGGAAACACCATATATTTT
NA	TRBV5-4	few	TRBJ1-5	CASSTTGYQPQHF	TGTGCCAGCAGCACGACAGGATATCAGCCCCAGCATTTT
NA	TRBV2	many	TRBJ1-4	CASSFKPDFNEKLFF	TGTGCCAGCAGTTTTAAGCCAGACTTTAATGAAAAACTGTTTTTT
NA	TRBV10-3	NA	TRBJ1-4	CASSWFGDEKLFF	TGTGCCAGCAGTTGGTTCGGGGATGAAAAACTGTTTTTT
NA	TRBV11-2	few	TRBJ2-5	CASSFVARRETQYF	TGTGCCAGCAGCTTCGTGGCGCGGCGGGAGACCCAGTACTTC
NA	TRBV20-1	few	TRBJ1-6	CSAPPREGAYNSPLHF	TGCAGTGCCCCCCCTAGGGAAGGCGCCTATAATTCACCCCTCCACTTT
TRBD1	TRBV7-2	once	TRBJ2-2	CASSQDPTDRANTGELFF	TGCGCCAGCAGCCAAGATCCTACCGACAGGGCGAACACCGGGGAGCTGTTTTTT
NA	TRBV19	many	TRBJ2-2	CASTTPGQHTGELFF	TGTGCCAGTACAACCCCTGGACAGCACACCGGGGAGCTGTTTTTT